The sequence of this T cell receptor (beta chain) was determined in a study of shared clonotypes between healthy human individuals. CDR3 length equals 12 residues. Germline values: CDR1 MNHEY, CDR2 SVGAGI. Trimming removed 6 bases from V and 7 bases from J, with 12 bases in between. TCRdb's table, derived via immunoSEQ multiplex PCR, lists solely in-frame clones and lacks some. The repertoire consists of about 640,000 clones, with about 78% occurring once and the leading ten covering roughly 1.8%. The rearrangement joins TRBV6-5 to TRBJ1-2; TRBD1 might be the D (5 bases). The TCR sequence derives from a woman in her 30s in good health. The sample comprised memory CD4+ T cells sorted from blood. Subset reported: CD45RA-negative fraction. CDR3 loop: CASSFQGGGYTF. In nucleotides, the CDR3 is TGTGCCAGCAGCTTTCAGGGAGGTGGCTACACCTTC.